This TCR beta chain was sequenced for a study of blood T cell repertoires in COVID-19. After removal of 0 bases from V and 6 bases from J, the junction contained 7 bases not matched to a gene. CDR3 size: 17 residues. Germline V gene data show CDR1 as LGHNA and CDR2 as YNFKEQ. Measured with immunoSEQ multiplex PCR; TCRdb has only the in-frame clones, and not every one. The sample contains 80,000 to 100,000 clones, roughly 90% of which appear only once. The chain carries TRBV4-2 and TRBJ2-2, with 10 bases that match TRBD2. Sequenced input: peripheral blood. The TCR was taken from a human donor with active COVID-19. The donor label of this sample is uncertain. The DNA for the CDR3 is TGTGCCAGCAGCCAAGAGTGGAGCGGGGGGGCCGCCGGGGAGCTGTTTTTT. Its translation is CASSQEWSGGAAGELFF.